Detailed here is one TCR beta chain. Its matching antigen is unknown. Treatment meaning: roughly 11-day PBMC culture with coronavirus spike peptide pools or control peptides (ViraFEST assay). The entry originates in a study of vaccination and CD4 T cells after COVID-19. Overall study context: A median of roughly 72 days (range 14 to 241) separated dose two from the taking of post-vaccine samples.

The CDR3 has 13 residues. V shed 7 bases and J shed 8 bases, with 17 bases lying between them. Germline CDR1 MDHEN, CDR2 SYDVKM. Sequencing of DNA taken from cultured CD4+ T cells relied on the Oncomine TCR Beta short-read assay. TCRdb recomputed calls from the PCR reads with MiXCR, one row per CDR3 protein. The repertoire consists of tens of thousands of distinct CDR3 sequences, with over 60% occurring once and the leading ten covering roughly 17%. Study findings and constraints: Spike mono-reactivity was found in 304 of the 307 vaccine-specific clones identified in convalescent patients.

V and J are TRBV28 and TRBJ1-1; D ambiguous. The TCR sequence derives from a human donor who received a COVID-19 vaccine. Material: CD4+ T cells from blood, cultured in vitro, obtained after SARS-CoV-2 vaccination. In DNA, the CDR3 is TGTGCCAGCATCAAGGACCAATTAACCGAAGCTTTCTTT. It yields the protein CASIKDQLTEAFF.